A selection of T cell receptor beta chains follows, all from one sample in a study of PD-1 blockade in classical Hodgkin lymphoma. The method was immunoSEQ multiplex PCR; TCRdb's version includes in-frame clones alone and lacks a portion of them. The table records about 16,000 clones, around four fifths of them present only once. The sample consisted of peripheral blood mononuclear cells (PBMCs). Receptor source: a human donor with classical Hodgkin lymphoma. The CDR3 runs from the conserved cysteine through the conserved F or W. D genes are given only for firm matches. Only part of the rows carry a size: once, few, many, or a class if the clone is expanded.

j_call d_call clone_size v_call cdr3_aa cdr3_nt
TRBJ2-1 - - TRBV11-1 CASSFEQGFYNEQFF TGTGCCAGCAGCTTTGAACAGGGTTTTTACAATGAGCAGTTCTTC
TRBJ1-1 - few TRBV6-4 CASSERDNTEAFF TGTGCCAGCAGTGAACGGGACAACACTGAAGCTTTCTTT
TRBJ2-2 - - TRBV7-3 CASSLYGELFF TGTGCCAGCAGCTTGTACGGGGAGCTGTTTTTT
TRBJ2-6 - - TRBV21-1 CASSKAGDRDSPGANVLTF TGTGCCAGCAGCAAAGCCGGGGACAGGGATAGCCCTGGGGCCAACGTCCTGACTTTC
TRBJ2-1 TRBD2 once TRBV2 CASTRRRQGLTSGRPNEQFF TGTGCCAGCACCCGTCGCCGACAGGGTCTAACTAGCGGGAGACCCAATGAGCAGTTCTTC
TRBJ2-2 - - TRBV6-5 CASSYSRGTGELFF TGTGCCAGCAGTTACTCCAGGGGCACCGGGGAGCTGTTTTTT
TRBJ2-7 - - TRBV25-1 CASSHLNRTTYEQYF TGTGCCAGCAGTCACCTCAACCGGACGACCTACGAGCAGTACTTC
TRBJ2-1 TRBD2 once TRBV27 CASSSPLAGGPGEQFF TGTGCCAGCAGTTCCCCCCTAGCGGGAGGGCCTGGTGAGCAGTTCTTC
TRBJ2-5 - - TRBV5-6 CASSPDPRETQYF TGTGCCAGCAGCCCGGACCCCCGGGAGACCCAGTACTTC
TRBJ1-2 - - TRBV2 CASSEVGAGGYTF TGTGCCAGCAGTGAAGTAGGGGCGGGTGGCTACACCTTC
TRBJ2-7 - once TRBV6-6 CASILGGGAYEQYF TGTGCCAGCATCCTAGGAGGCGGAGCCTACGAGCAGTACTTC
TRBJ2-7 - few TRBV7-9 CASSLEGTLSYEQYF TGTGCCAGCAGCTTAGAAGGAACGCTGTCCTACGAGCAGTACTTC
TRBJ2-2 TRBD1 - TRBV19 CASRDRASNTGELFF TGTGCCAGCCGAGACAGGGCCTCGAACACCGGGGAGCTGTTTTTT
TRBJ1-3 - few TRBV25-1 CASSGGSGNTIYF TGTGCCAGCAGTGGCGGCTCTGGAAACACCATATATTTT
TRBJ2-7 - - TRBV28 CASSFRVSVLHEQYF TGTGCCAGCAGTTTTCGGGTCTCGGTCCTCCACGAGCAGTACTTC
TRBJ2-7 TRBD2 medium-sized TRBV6-5 CASSRDYNYEQYF TGTGCCAGCAGCCGGGACTACAACTACGAGCAGTACTTC
TRBJ2-7 - - TRBV7-8 CASSPSNRDEQYF TGTGCCAGCAGCCCCAGTAATCGGGACGAGCAGTACTTC
TRBJ2-7 - - TRBV5-6 CASSLFDTVPEQYF TGTGCCAGCAGCTTATTCGACACCGTCCCCGAGCAGTACTTC
TRBJ1-5 TRBD1 - TRBV2 CASSDDRGHNQPQHF TGTGCCAGCAGTGATGACAGGGGGCACAATCAGCCCCAGCATTTT
TRBJ2-3 - - TRBV28 CASSFFRDSSTDTQYF TGTGCCAGCAGTTTTTTCCGGGACTCTAGCACAGATACGCAGTATTTT
TRBJ2-7 - - TRBV7-9 CASSLSDRDGVLF TGTGCCAGCAGCTTGTCAGACCGGGACGGTGTTCTCTTC
TRBJ2-1 TRBD1 - TRBV6-5 CASSSGTGGYNEQFF TGTGCCAGCAGTTCGGGGACAGGGGGGTACAATGAGCAGTTCTTC
TRBJ2-7 TRBD1 - TRBV6-5 CASSLDRGDYEQYF TGTGCCAGCAGTCTCGACAGGGGGGACTACGAGCAGTACTTC
TRBJ2-1 TRBD2 - TRBV6-1 CASSELAGGYNEQFF TGTGCCAGCAGTGAACTAGCGGGAGGGTACAATGAGCAGTTCTTC
TRBJ1-2 - - TRBV9 CASNRAQYGYTF TGTGCCAGCAACAGAGCGCAATATGGCTACACCTTC
TRBJ1-4 - - TRBV11-2 CASSLVKGFEKLFF TGTGCCAGCAGCTTAGTCAAAGGGTTTGAAAAACTGTTTTTT
TRBJ1-1 - - TRBV28 CASSLQGPGNTEAFF TGTGCCAGCAGTTTACAGGGGCCGGGGAACACTGAAGCTTTCTTT
TRBJ1-1 TRBD1 - TRBV6-5 CASTKDRVGYTEAFF TGTGCCAGCACCAAAGACAGGGTCGGGTACACTGAAGCTTTCTTT
TRBJ2-3 - few TRBV5-4 CASSQGREGTDTQYF TGTGCCAGCAGCCAAGGGAGAGAGGGCACAGATACGCAGTATTTT
TRBJ1-2 - once TRBV5-1 CASSLALGNYGYTF TGCGCCAGCAGCTTGGCCCTGGGGAACTATGGCTACACCTTC
TRBJ1-2 - - TRBV5-6 CASSFGEVSYGYTF TGTGCCAGCAGCTTCGGGGAGGTGAGCTATGGCTACACCTTC
TRBJ1-3 - - TRBV25-1 CASSDSGSSTIYF TGTGCCAGCAGTGATTCAGGAAGTTCGACCATATATTTT
TRBJ2-5 - once TRBV28 CASSLAGAGDIGAQYF TGTGCCAGCAGTTTAGCTGGGGCCGGGGATATTGGGGCCCAGTACTTC
TRBJ2-6 - - TRBV10-2 CASRTTGLGLSGANVLTF TGCGCCAGCAGGACGACAGGCCTCGGGCTCTCTGGGGCCAACGTCCTGACTTTC
TRBJ1-5 - - TRBV27 CASSFNAEIGQPQHF TGTGCCAGCAGTTTTAATGCCGAAATTGGACAGCCCCAGCATTTT
TRBJ2-1 - few TRBV6-4 CASRRDGGSDNEQFF TGTGCCAGCAGGAGGGATGGGGGTTCCGACAATGAGCAGTTCTTC
TRBJ2-7 TRBD2 - TRBV7-9 CASSDSGLAYEQYF TGTGCCAGCAGTGATAGCGGGCTAGCCTACGAGCAGTACTTC
TRBJ2-3 TRBD2 - TRBV7-9 CASSPGTIPQYF TGTGCCAGCAGCCCGGGGACTATCCCGCAGTATTTT
TRBJ2-7 - - TRBV18 CASSERTGRGPISSYEQYF TGTGCCAGCTCCGAGAGGACAGGGAGGGGGCCCATAAGCTCCTACGAGCAGTACTTC